This TCR beta chain was documented in a study of T cell repertoires in cytomegalovirus infection. Study-level background: CMV infection and matching HLA type were both indicated by public TCR beta signatures.

TCRdb redid the calling of the reads with MiXCR, one entry per CDR3 protein. The data hold 750,000 to 900,000 distinct CDR3 sequences, with 25% to 30% observed a single time. Details on this clonotype: What it binds is unknown.

V was clipped by 6 bases and J by 6 bases; unmatched bases: 20. This CDR3 is built from 18 residues. In germline, CDR1 is LGHNA, CDR2 YSLEER. The chain is built from TRBV4-3 and TRBJ2-3; 8 nucleotides align to TRBD1. This clonotype was obtained from a human donor in good health (CMV status not recorded). Some clones in this sample may be carry-over from other donors' samples. Specimen: cultured CD8+ T cells from PBMCs, collected from culture after CMV antigen stimulation. CDR3: CASSPAGGQLNPWDTQYF. The CDR3 nucleotides read TGCGCCAGCAGTCCCGCAGGGGGCCAACTCAACCCTTGGGATACGCAGTATTTT.